Each of the 22 T cell receptor beta chains below was sequenced from the same sample in a study of blood T cell repertoires in COVID-19 (dated by TCRdb to about 2020). To prepare the library, the immunoSEQ multiplex PCR assay was applied. TCRdb obtained this table from immuneACCESS and retained in-frame rearrangements with V and J assigned. These tables miss some clones; where compared with another copy, unresolved V genes account for less than half of the shortfall, and the remainder is unexplained. For this sample there are around 300,000 clones; 65% to 90% appear just once. In total, the top ten clones hold more than 6% of the sample. The sequencing input was peripheral blood. The receptor source for this set is a human donor in a cohort sampled during active COVID-19.

V is TRBV3-1 (or the pseudogene TRBV3-2) and J is TRBJ2-5; no reliable D call. The CDR3 contains 12 residues. The V end was cut by 3 bases, the J end by 2 bases, with 4 bases between. Germline V CDR1 and CDR2: LGHDT, YNNKEL (reference sequence). The CDR3 is CASSHLQETQYF. In nucleotides, the CDR3 is TGTGCCAGCAGCCATCTACAAGAGACCCAGTACTTC.

The V gene is TRBV2, the J gene TRBJ1-6, with D possibly being TRBD1 (5 bases). CDR3 length: 13 amino acids. V was pared by 6 bases and J by 14 bases, with 17 bases between. Germline values: CDR1 SNHLY, CDR2 FYNNEI. The DNA for the CDR3 is TGTGCCAGCAGGGGATACGACAGTTTCACCCTCCACTTT. It codes for CASRGYDSFTLHF. The whole variable domain, filled in from reference TRBV2 and TRBJ1-6, reads EPEVTQTPSHQVTQMGQEVILRCVPISNHLYFYWYRQILGQKVEFLVSFYNNEISEKSEIFDDQFSVERPDGSNFTLKIRSTKLEDSAMYFCASRGYDSFTLHFGNGTRLTVT.

This chain connects TRBV5-8 to TRBJ1-4; 9 nucleotides agree with TRBD1. The V gene end was trimmed by 4 bases and the J gene end by 4 bases; junction bases not matched to a gene: 11. This CDR3 is 17 amino acids long. Germline assignment: CDR1 SGHTS and CDR2 YDEGEE. The CDR3 loop is CASSHGPDRGINEKLFF. The CDR3 coding sequence is TGTGCCAGCAGCCACGGACCCGACAGGGGGATTAATGAAAAACTGTTTTTT.

There are a few counts of this clone. The junction departs from germline at one end; a sequencing error may be responsible. This chain links TRBV6-1 with TRBJ1-2; 7 bases agree with TRBD1. The CDR3 extends over 12 amino acids. Germline lookup yields CDR1 MNHNS and CDR2 SASEGT. The CDR3 sequence is CASSEGGTGAYF. CDR3 DNA sequence: TGTGCCAGCAGTGAAGGGGGAACAGGGGCCTACTTC.

V gene TRBV10-2 combines with J gene TRBJ1-1, with D tentatively TRBD1 (6 bases). This CDR3 contains 15 residues. V shed 2 bases and J shed 0 bases, with 10 bases lying between them. CDR1 and CDR2 from the germline V gene are WSHSY and SAAADI. The DNA of the CDR3 is TGCGCCAGCAGTGAGAGGGGGACGGTGAACACTGAAGCTTTCTTT. This encodes CASSERGTVNTEAFF.

The CDR3 DNA sequence: TGTGCCAGCAGCTTCTGGGACAACTACACCTTC. Encoded protein: CASSFWDNYTF. This chain connects TRBV9 to TRBJ1-2; a weak D match, TRBD1 (6 bases). The germline V gene has CDR1 SGDLS and CDR2 YYNGEE. The CDR3 is 11 residues long. Trimming shortened V by 4 bases and J by 10 bases, and 11 bases separated the two germline ends.

This CDR3 is CASSLGAGSNTGELFF. The DNA of the CDR3 is TGTGCCAGCAGCTTGGGGGCAGGGTCGAACACCGGGGAGCTGTTTTTT. The chain employs TRBV5-8 and TRBJ2-2, with D possibly matching TRBD1 (5 bases). Germline V gene sequence: CDR1 SGHTS, CDR2 YDEGEE. This CDR3 has 16 amino acids. Trimming pared 0 bases from V and 0 bases from J, leaving 9 bases between.

This clone was seen many times. Other DNA sequences within the sample encode an identical CDR3. V usage is TRBV6-5 and J usage is TRBJ1-5; D is unclear. There are 13 residues in the CDR3. Trimming removed 0 bases from V and 6 bases from J, with 6 bases in between. Germline values: CDR1 MNHEY, CDR2 SVGAGI. The CDR3 sequence: CASSYSRSQPQHF. CDR3 coding DNA: TGTGCCAGCAGTTACTCGAGGTCTCAGCCCCAGCATTTT.

The V gene is TRBV7-2, the J gene TRBJ2-1, with TRBD2 as a possible D gene (6 bases). Between the trimmed V and J ends, which lost 10 bases and 3 bases, there was a span of 19 bases. Looked up from germline, CDR1 is SGHTA and CDR2 is FQGNSA. This CDR3 spans 15 amino acids. The CDR3 sequence is CANQVGRGIYNEQFF. CDR3 bases: TGTGCCAACCAAGTAGGGCGGGGCATCTACAATGAGCAGTTCTTC.

V and J are TRBV12-5 and TRBJ2-1; 9 bases agree with TRBD1. The CDR3 totals 17 residues. CDR1 is LGHNT, CDR2 FRNRAP, per germline. V dropped 0 bases and J dropped 8; count of bases not matched to a gene: 11. CDR3 in amino acids: CASGLVLSRDRDDEQFF. CDR3 coding DNA: TGTGCTAGTGGTTTGGTACTTTCAAGGGACAGGGATGATGAGCAGTTCTTC.

A word on this clone: A much larger clone differs from this one at a single base, so this may be a read error. J is TRBJ2-5 and V is TRBV5-5; D not resolved. Trimming cost V 2 bases and J 5 bases, with 4 bases left between them. Germline CDR1 reads SGHKS; CDR2 reads YYEKEE (reference sequence). This CDR3 spans 11 amino acids. This chain's CDR3 is CASSFRETQYF. The CDR3 DNA reads TGTGCCAGCAGCTTCAGGGAGACCCAGTACTTC.

The DNA of the CDR3 is TGTGCCAGCAGCCCAGGTCGGGGTTCAGGGGAGCTGTTTTTT. Protein product: CASSPGRGSGELFF. The chain recombines TRBV7-3 with TRBJ2-2, with D maybe TRBD2 (5 bases). Germline V lookup: CDR1 SGHTA, CDR2 FQGTGA. CDR3 size: 14 residues. V lost 5 bases to trimming and J lost 8 bases, with 15 bases between them.

The chain recombines TRBV27 with TRBJ1-4; 7 bases are a match to TRBD1. With V trimmed by 2 bases and J by 3 bases, 3 bases remained unmatched. CDR3 length: 15 amino acids. The germline V gene encodes CDR1 MNHEY and CDR2 SMNVEV (reference sequence). CDR3 DNA sequence: TGTGCCAGCAGTTTACATGACAGGGCTAATGAAAAACTGTTTTTT. It yields the protein CASSLHDRANEKLFF.

The V call is TRBV5-1, the J call TRBJ2-3, with TRBD1 matching over 10 bases. The V segment lost 4 bases and the J segment 5 bases; nucleotides outside the gene matches: 7. Germline CDR1 is SGHRS and CDR2 is YFSETQ. This CDR3 is built from 15 residues. CDR3 residues: CASSQPRDRGDTQYF. CDR3 DNA sequence: TGCGCCAGCAGCCAACCCCGGGACAGGGGAGATACGCAGTATTTT.

The gene calls are TRBV2 and TRBJ2-3, with 10 bases fitting TRBD2. Trimming at V came to 6 bases and at J to 5 bases, leaving 5 bases not matched to a gene. Germline V gene data show CDR1 as SNHLY and CDR2 as FYNNEI. The CDR3 contains 14 residues. The CDR3 DNA reads as TGTGCCAGCAGCGCCGGGACTAGCGTAGATACGCAGTATTTT. Translated, it gives CASSAGTSVDTQYF.

The genes are TRBV5-4 and TRBJ2-7; D might be TRBD1 (6 bases). The CDR3 is made up of 12 amino acids. In germline, CDR1 is SGHNT, CDR2 YYREEE (reference sequence). V dropped 0 bases and J dropped 6 bases, with 7 bases sitting between them. The CDR3 DNA reads TGTGCCAGCAGCTTGGCAGGGGCCGAGCAGTACTTC. It yields the protein CASSLAGAEQYF.

This chain links TRBV5-6 with TRBJ1-4; 9 nucleotides match TRBD1. Trimming took 4 bases from V and 3 from J; bases not matched to a gene: 10. The CDR3 extends over 17 amino acids. Germline V gives CDR1 SGHDT, CDR2 YYEEEE. DNA for the CDR3: TGTGCCAGCAGCCAACAGGGGGCGGTTGCGCCTAATGAAAAACTGTTTTTT. Amino acids: CASSQQGAVAPNEKLFF.

The V call is TRBV4-1, the J call TRBJ1-1, with D possibly matching TRBD1 (5 bases). CDR3 length: 15 residues. Germline V lookup: CDR1 MGHRA, CDR2 YSYEKL. Trimming pared 0 bases from V and 5 bases from J, leaving 13 bases between. The CDR3 sequence: CASSQDGAGRTEAFF. CDR3 DNA: TGCGCCAGCAGCCAAGATGGAGCAGGGAGGACTGAAGCTTTCTTT.

The chain joins TRBV5-6 to TRBJ2-1; weak D call: TRBD1 (6 bases). This CDR3 contains 13 residues. The germline gives CDR1 SGHDT, CDR2 YYEEEE. V was pared by 1 base and J by 10 bases, with 12 bases between. The CDR3 coding sequence is TGTGCCAGCAGCTTGCCCGGGACAATAGAGCAGTTCTTC. Translation gives CASSLPGTIEQFF.

This sequence joins TRBV5-1 and TRBJ2-1, with 7 positions matching TRBD2. This CDR3 region has 11 residues. CDR1 is SGHRS, CDR2 YFSETQ, per germline. V lost 7 bases to trimming and J lost 7 bases; unmatched junction nucleotides: 2. CDR3 coding DNA: TGCGCCAGCCAGGGAGGGAATGAGCAGTTCTTC. Translation: CASQGGNEQFF.

V usage is TRBV2 and J usage is TRBJ1-4; a possible D gene is TRBD1 (6 bases). The CDR3 is 15 residues long. CDR1 and CDR2 (germline): SNHLY, FYNNEI. Deletions cut 10 bases from V and 8 bases from J, with 23 bases between. The CDR3 nucleotides read TGTGCCACGTACAGGGTTCGGGATGCGAACGAAAAACTGTTTTTT. This encodes CATYRVRDANEKLFF.

The chain carries TRBV14 and TRBJ1-2, with D perhaps TRBD1 (5 bases). Trimming cost V 5 bases and J 0 bases, with 7 bases left between them. In germline, CDR1 is SGHDN, CDR2 FVKESK. This CDR3 comprises 13 residues. The CDR3 DNA sequence: TGTGCCAGCAGCTTGACAGCTAACTATGGCTACACCTTC. As protein: CASSLTANYGYTF.